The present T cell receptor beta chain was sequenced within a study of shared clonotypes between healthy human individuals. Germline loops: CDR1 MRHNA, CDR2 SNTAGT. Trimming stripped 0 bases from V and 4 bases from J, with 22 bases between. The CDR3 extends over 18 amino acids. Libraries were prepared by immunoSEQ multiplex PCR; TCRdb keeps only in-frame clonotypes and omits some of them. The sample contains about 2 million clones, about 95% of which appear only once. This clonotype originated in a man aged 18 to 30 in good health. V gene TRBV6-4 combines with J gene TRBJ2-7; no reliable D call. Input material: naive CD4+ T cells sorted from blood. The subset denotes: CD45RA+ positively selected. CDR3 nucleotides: TGTGCCAGCAGTGACTCGGTGTTGGCTAGTCGAGGTATGTACGAGCAGTACTTC. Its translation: CASSDSVLASRGMYEQYF.